This is a list of T cell receptor beta chains from one sample in a study of T cell repertoires in cytomegalovirus infection. TCRdb fed the reads into MiXCR, producing one record per CDR3 protein. The sample records roughly 300,000 distinct CDR3 sequences, about 23% being singletons. Material: PBMCs. These receptors came from a human donor in good health (CMV status not recorded). Some clones in this sample may be carry-over from other donors' samples. CDR3s leave out the opening cysteine and the closing phenylalanine or tryptophan. The D gene is left open where the match is weak.

d_call	v_call	j_call	cdr3_aa
-	TRBV24-1	TRBJ2-3	ATSDVPRGLTSTDTQY
-	TRBV7-2	TRBJ2-3	ASWQGGADTQY
TRBD2	TRBV7-8	TRBJ2-1	ASSSQREGEQF
-	TRBV28	TRBJ1-4	ASSPSPKNEKLF
-	TRBV7-2	TRBJ2-7	ASSKGTNYEQY
-	TRBV2	TRBJ2-5	ASTYSQETQY
TRBD2	TRBV7-6	TRBJ2-2	ASSPAGGAVTGELF
-	TRBV2	TRBJ2-2	ASSRTPWAGELF
-	TRBV7-2	TRBJ1-5	ASSQGGYQPQH
-	TRBV11-2	TRBJ2-3	ASSLDGGRDTQY
-	TRBV5-1	TRBJ1-5	ASSHDGNQPQH
-	TRBV12-3/TRBV12-4	TRBJ1-4	ASSFTQGEKLF
-	TRBV6-1	TRBJ1-2	ASSRRGAEVGEGYT
-	TRBV7-2	TRBJ1-1	ASSPFRVEAF
-	TRBV11-2	TRBJ2-1	ASSLTDNEQF
-	TRBV11-2	TRBJ1-4	ASSLDGNGEKLF
-	TRBV7-2	TRBJ2-3	ASSLARDDTQY
TRBD1	TRBV7-2	TRBJ2-1	ASSLGAGGSYNEQF
-	TRBV20-1	TRBJ2-6	SARDRESSGANVLT
-	TRBV28	TRBJ2-1	ASSPTGIYNEQF
-	TRBV10-3	TRBJ1-1	AISSQGPTEAF
TRBD2	TRBV6-2/TRBV6-3	TRBJ2-7	ASSTDGGSSYEQY
TRBD2	TRBV7-2	TRBJ2-7	ASSFLSGSRVGEQY
TRBD1	TRBV29-1	TRBJ2-1	SVEGGQGANEQF
TRBD2	TRBV7-2	TRBJ2-5	ASSKRLAAQETQY
-	TRBV2	TRBJ2-5	ASCVAQETQY
-	TRBV7-2	TRBJ2-1	ASSSEIGPSGEQF